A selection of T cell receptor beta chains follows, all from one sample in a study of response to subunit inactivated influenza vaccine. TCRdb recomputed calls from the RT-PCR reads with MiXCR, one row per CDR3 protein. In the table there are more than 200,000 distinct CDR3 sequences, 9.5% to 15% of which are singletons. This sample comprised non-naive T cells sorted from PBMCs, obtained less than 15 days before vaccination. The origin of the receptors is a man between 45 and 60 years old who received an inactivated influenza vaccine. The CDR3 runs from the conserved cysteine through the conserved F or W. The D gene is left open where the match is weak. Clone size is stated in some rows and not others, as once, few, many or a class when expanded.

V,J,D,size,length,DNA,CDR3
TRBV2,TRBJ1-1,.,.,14,TGTGCCAGCACCTACTTTGGAAAGAACACTGAAGCTTTCTTT,CASTYFGKNTEAFF
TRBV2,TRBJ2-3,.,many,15,TGTGCCAGCAGTGAAGAGTACGGGTTCACAGATACGCAGTATTTT,CASSEEYGFTDTQYF
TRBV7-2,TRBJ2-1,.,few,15,TGTGCCAGCAGCTTAGCCGGGACTCGGCAGTCTGAGCAGTTCTTC,CASSLAGTRQSEQFF
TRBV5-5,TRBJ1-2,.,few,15,TGTGCCAGCAGCGCCCGGCTAGGGGAGCCTCAATACTACACCTTC,CASSARLGEPQYYTF
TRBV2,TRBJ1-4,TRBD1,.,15,TGTGCCAGCAGTAACACCGGGACAGGGGTGGGAAAACTGTTTTTT,CASSNTGTGVGKLFF
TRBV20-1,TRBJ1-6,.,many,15,TGCAGTGCTAGACCGGGCAGTCACTATAATTCACCCCTCCACTTT,CSARPGSHYNSPLHF
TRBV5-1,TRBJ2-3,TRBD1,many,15,TGCGCCAGCACCACCGGGACAGGGGACACAGATACGCAGTATTTT,CASTTGTGDTDTQYF
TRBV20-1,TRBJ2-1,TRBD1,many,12,TGCAGTGCTTCACAGGGGGCCGGTGAGCAGTTCTTC,CSASQGAGEQFF
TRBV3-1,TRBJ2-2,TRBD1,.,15,TGTGCCAGCAGCGTACAGGGGGCGAACACCGGGGAGCTGTTTTTT,CASSVQGANTGELFF
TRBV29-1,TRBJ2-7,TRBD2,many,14,TGCAGCGTTGGCTCGAGCGGGAGGGCCAACGAGCAGTACTTC,CSVGSSGRANEQYF
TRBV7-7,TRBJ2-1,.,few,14,TGTGCCAGCAGCTTAGGGGCGAGTTCAAATGAGCAGTTCTTC,CASSLGASSNEQFF
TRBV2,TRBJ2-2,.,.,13,TGTGCCAGCAGCTTGGATGGTGTCGGGGAGCTGTTTTTT,CASSLDGVGELFF
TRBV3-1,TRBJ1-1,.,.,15,TGTGCCAGCAGCCAATGGGTGGGGGGGGGTACTGAAGCTTTCTTT,CASSQWVGGGTEAFF
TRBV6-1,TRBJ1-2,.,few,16,TGTGCCAGCACCAAATTCGACAGGACAACCTCCTATGGCTACACCTTC,CASTKFDRTTSYGYTF
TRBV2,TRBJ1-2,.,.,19,TGTGCCCGCTGTTGGTCCAGGAGGGGGATTCCTCTTTATAACTATGGCTACACCTTC,CARCWSRRGIPLYNYGYTF
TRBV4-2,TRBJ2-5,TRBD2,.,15,TGTGCCAGCAGCCGATTAGCGGGGGAACTTGAGACCCAGTACTTC,CASSRLAGELETQYF
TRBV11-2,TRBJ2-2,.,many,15,TGTGCCAGCAGCTTAGAGGCCAGCCCCACCGGGGAGCTGTTTTTT,CASSLEASPTGELFF
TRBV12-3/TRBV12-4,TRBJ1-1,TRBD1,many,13,TGTGCCAGCAGTAGGGACAGGGACACTGAAGCTTTCTTT,CASSRDRDTEAFF
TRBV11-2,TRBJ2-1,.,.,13,TGTGCCAGCAGCGTACGGTTAAGGGAAAAGCAGTTCTTC,CASSVRLREKQFF
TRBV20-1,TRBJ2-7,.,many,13,TGCAGTGCCCAGACAGGTAGCTCCTACGAGCAGTACTTC,CSAQTGSSYEQYF
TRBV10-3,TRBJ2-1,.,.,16,TGTGCCATCAGTGAGTCGATCCAGGGTCGAGACAATGAGCAGTTCTTC,CAISESIQGRDNEQFF
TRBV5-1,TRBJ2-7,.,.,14,TGCGCCAGCAGCGCGACTAGTGGGGACTACGAGCAGTACTTC,CASSATSGDYEQYF
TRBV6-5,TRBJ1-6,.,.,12,TGTGCCAGCAGCCCGGTTAATTCACCCCTCCACTTT,CASSPVNSPLHF
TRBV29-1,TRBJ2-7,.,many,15,TGCAGCGTTGAAGTTCTATGGGGAAGAACGTACGAGCAGTACTTC,CSVEVLWGRTYEQYF
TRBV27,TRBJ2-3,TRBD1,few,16,TGTGCCAGCAGCAATAACAGGGGGCTTAGCACAGATACGCAGTATTTT,CASSNNRGLSTDTQYF
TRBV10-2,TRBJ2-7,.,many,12,TGCGCCAGCAGAGAACAGGGTTCCGAGCAGTACTTC,CASREQGSEQYF
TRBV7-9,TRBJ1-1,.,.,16,TGTGCCAGCAGCTCACCGGGGGGGTCAGGGGCCACTGAAGCTTTCTTT,CASSSPGGSGATEAFF
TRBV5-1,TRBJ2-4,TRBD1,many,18,TGCGCCAGCAGCCCGGGGACAGGGGACATCCTAGCCAAAAACATTCAGTACTTC,CASSPGTGDILAKNIQYF
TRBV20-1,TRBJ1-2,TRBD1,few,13,TGCAGTGCTGGCAGGGGGCCAGTCTATGGCTACACCTTC,CSAGRGPVYGYTF
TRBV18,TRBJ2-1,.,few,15,TGTGCCAGCTCACCGGCCGGGGCAGGGAGAAATGAGCAGTTCTTC,CASSPAGAGRNEQFF
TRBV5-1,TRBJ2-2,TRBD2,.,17,TGCGCCAGCAGCTTCGGGACTAGCGGGGGGGCTACCGGGGAGCTGTTTTTT,CASSFGTSGGATGELFF
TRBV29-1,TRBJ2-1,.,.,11,TGCAGCGTTCGGACTGCAAATGAGCAGTTCTTC,CSVRTANEQFF
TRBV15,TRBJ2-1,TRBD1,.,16,TGTGCCACCAGCAGAGTGGACAGGCTCCAGCACAATGAGCAGTTCTTC,CATSRVDRLQHNEQFF
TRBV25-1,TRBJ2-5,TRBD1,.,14,TGTGCCAGCAGTGGACAGGGGTCCTCGGGGACCCAGTACTTC,CASSGQGSSGTQYF
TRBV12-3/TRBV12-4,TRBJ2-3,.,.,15,TGTGCCAGCAGTTTGGGGGACATCGCCACAGATACGCAGTATTTT,CASSLGDIATDTQYF
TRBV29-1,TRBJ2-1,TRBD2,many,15,TGCAGCGTCGCAGGATCCAAGCGGGGGAACAATGAGCAGTTCTTC,CSVAGSKRGNNEQFF
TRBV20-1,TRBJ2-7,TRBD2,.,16,TGCAGTGCGGAGACCCCCGGTGGCGGGAGGATTTACGAGCAGTACTTC,CSAETPGGGRIYEQYF
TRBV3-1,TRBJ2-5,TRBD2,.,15,TGTGCCAGCAGCCACGCGGGGGGGCGTCAAGAGACCCAGTACTTC,CASSHAGGRQETQYF
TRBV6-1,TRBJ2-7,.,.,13,TGTGCCAGCAGTGAAGGAGGGCGAGGCCCCTGGTACTTC,CASSEGGRGPWYF
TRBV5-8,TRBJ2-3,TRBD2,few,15,TGTGCCAGCAGCGCCGGGGGGGGAGGCACAGATACGCAGTATTTT,CASSAGGGGTDTQYF
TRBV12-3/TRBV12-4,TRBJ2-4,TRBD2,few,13,TGTGCCAGCAGTTTCCGGGGGGAAGACATTCAGTACTTC,CASSFRGEDIQYF
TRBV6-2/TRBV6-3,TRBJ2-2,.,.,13,TGTGCCAGCAGTTGGAGGTACACCGGGGAGCTGTTTTTT,CASSWRYTGELFF
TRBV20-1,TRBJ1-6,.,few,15,TGCAGTGCTAGTATTCCAGGGAGGGTTTCTTCACCCCTCCACTTT,CSASIPGRVSSPLHF
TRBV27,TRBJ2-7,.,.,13,TGTGCCAGCAGCCCTAGACAGAACTACGAGCAGTACTTC,CASSPRQNYEQYF
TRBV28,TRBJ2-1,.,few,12,TGTGCCAGCAGCCAACTAGAGAGGGAGCAGTTCTTC,CASSQLEREQFF
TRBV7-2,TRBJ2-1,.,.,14,TGTGCCAGCAGCTTAGCGCTACAGCCCAATGAGCAGTTCTTC,CASSLALQPNEQFF
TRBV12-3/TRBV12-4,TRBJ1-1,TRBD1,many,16,TGTGCCAGCAGACCGGGACAGGGGAGGTGGGACACTGAAGCTTTCTTT,CASRPGQGRWDTEAFF
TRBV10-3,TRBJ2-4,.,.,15,TGTGCCATCGGAGAAGGGGAACTAGCCAAAAACATTCAGTACTTC,CAIGEGELAKNIQYF
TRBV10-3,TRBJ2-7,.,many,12,TGTGCCATCAGTGATCCAGGTTACGAGCAGTACTTC,CAISDPGYEQYF
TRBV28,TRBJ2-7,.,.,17,TGTGCCAGCAGTTTGCAATCGGGGGCAGGGATATCCTACGAGCAGTACTTC,CASSLQSGAGISYEQYF
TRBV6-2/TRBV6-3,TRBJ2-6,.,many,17,TGTGCCAGCAGTTATCCGGACCTTCTCAGAGGGGCCAACGTCCTGACTTTC,CASSYPDLLRGANVLTF
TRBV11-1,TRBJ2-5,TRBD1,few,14,TGTGCCAGCAGCCCAAGACAGGGTACGGAGACCCAGTACTTC,CASSPRQGTETQYF
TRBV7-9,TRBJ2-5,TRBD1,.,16,TGTGCCAGCAGCCCCGATTGGGGGACAGGACAAGAGACCCAGTACTTC,CASSPDWGTGQETQYF